The 25 T cell receptor beta chains below come from one sample, sequenced in a study of blood T cells in healthy people across ages. The use of a sample-barcoded 5' primer and a J-beta primer mix characterized a second PCR of roughly 7 to 11 cycles. TCRdb redid the calling of the 5' RACE reads with MiXCR, one entry per CDR3 protein. The sample contains approximately 670,000 distinct CDR3 sequences, over 40% of which appear only once. What was sequenced was blood. The receptors come from a man older than 75 in good health.

This rearrangement joins TRBV30 to TRBJ2-7; 9 bases line up with TRBD1. The CDR3 loop spans 15 amino acids. CDR1 is GTSNPN and CDR2 is SVGIG in the germline V gene (reference sequence). The V and J ends lost 3 bases and 0 bases, in that order; junction bases with no gene match: 6. CDR3 bases: TGTGCCTGGAGGGGACAGGGTAGTGTCTCCTACGAGCAGTACTTC. This sequence encodes CAWRGQGSVSYEQYF.

The gene calls are TRBV20-1 and TRBJ2-5; TRBD1 or TRBD2 may be the D gene (6 bases each). Trimming removed 5 bases at V and 5 bases at J, with 18 bases between. CDR3 length equals 14 residues. Germline V CDR1 and CDR2: DFQATT, SNEGSKA (reference sequence). As DNA, the CDR3 is TGCAGTGCTTCCCCGACAGGCCGGGGGGAGACCCAGTACTTC. Translating it yields CSASPTGRGETQYF.

The chain couples TRBV6-5 to TRBJ1-6; D not certain. Deletions cut 0 bases from V and 4 bases from J, with 10 bases between. Looked up from germline, CDR1 is MNHEY and CDR2 is SVGAGI. This CDR3 comprises 16 residues. In DNA form, the CDR3 reads TGTGCCAGCAGTTACTCGAAGAGAGGATATAATTCACCCCTCCACTTT. This translates into CASSYSKRGYNSPLHF.

Details on this clonotype: A read error may explain this, as a much larger clone is one base away. The rearrangement uses TRBV4-2 and TRBJ1-6; TRBD1 is a possible D gene (5 bases). The V gene lost 4 bases and the J gene lost 7 bases, with 17 bases spanning the gap. Germline CDR1 LGHNA, CDR2 YNFKEQ. This CDR3 has 16 amino acids. The CDR3 spells CASSRDPRARNSPLHF. For the CDR3, the DNA is TGTGCCAGCAGCCGAGACCCCAGGGCTAGAAATTCACCCCTCCACTTT.

In its sample, this clonotype was seen a few times. The chain joins TRBV11-3 to TRBJ2-7; TRBD1 matches 7 bases. The CDR3 is 14 amino acids. Germline CDR1 and CDR2: SGHNT and YENEEA. After removal of 7 bases from V and 2 bases from J, the junction contained 8 bases not matched to a gene. CDR3 in amino acids: CASNFNRGPYEQYF. In nucleotides, the CDR3 is TGTGCCAGCAACTTTAACAGGGGACCCTACGAGCAGTACTTC.

This clonotype has a single count. The chain links TRBV4-1 to TRBJ1-1; D not certain. CDR3 length equals 14 residues. Germline CDR1 reads MGHRA; CDR2 reads YSYEKL. Trimming removed 3 bases from V and 4 bases from J, with 12 bases in between. The CDR3 DNA is TGCGCCAGCAGCCATCCAGTGATCGGCACTGAAGCTTTCTTT. Encoded protein: CASSHPVIGTEAFF.

There are a few counts of this clonotype. This rearrangement joins TRBV7-9 to TRBJ2-5; D possibly corresponds to TRBD2 (5 bases). The DNA end is more similar to TRBJ2-7, so the J call may be wrong. This CDR3 contains 12 residues. Germline lookup yields CDR1 SEHNR and CDR2 FQNEAQ (reference sequence). CDR3 coding DNA: TGTGCCAGCAGCTTATCGAGCGGCGAGCAGTACTTC. As protein: CASSLSSGEQYF.

The chain employs TRBV27 and TRBJ2-2; TRBD1 or TRBD2 may be the D gene (5 bases each). CDR1 and CDR2 (germline): MNHEY, SMNVEV (reference sequence). The CDR3 contains 13 residues. Trimming removed 6 bases from V and 6 bases from J, with 11 bases in between. CDR3 sequence (DNA): TGTGCCAGCAGAGTAAGGGGAGCCGGGGAGCTGTTTTTT. Translating gives CASRVRGAGELFF.

The chain joins TRBV13 to TRBJ2-7, with a tentative D call TRBD1 (6 bases). The germline V gene encodes CDR1 PRHDT and CDR2 FYEKMQ (reference sequence). V lost 6 bases, J lost 0 bases, and 15 bases lay in between. The CDR3 sequence is 15 residues long. CDR3 nucleotides: TGTGCCAGCAGGTCACAGGGTCCTCCCTCCTACGAGCAGTACTTC. It specifies CASRSQGPPSYEQYF.

The chain links TRBV6-5 to TRBJ2-7, with TRBD1 as a possible D gene (6 bases). The DNA end lines up better with TRBJ2-5; the J call may be wrong. CDR1 and CDR2 from the germline V gene are MNHEY and SVGAGI. The CDR3 runs 13 residues. The CDR3 nucleotides read TGTGCCAGCAGTGACTACAGGGAAGAGACCCAGTACTTC. Its translation is CASSDYREETQYF.

At least ten counts were recorded for this clonotype. V usage is TRBV7-3 and J usage is TRBJ2-4, with unresolved D. The last part of the DNA fits TRBJ2-7 better; the J call may be wrong. The germline CDR1 and CDR2 sequences are SGHTA and FQGTGA. CDR3 length: 14 amino acids. This CDR3 is CASSLTPDQPEQYF. The CDR3 DNA sequence: TGTGCCAGCAGCTTAACCCCAGATCAACCCGAGCAGTACTTC.

The rearrangement links TRBV5-4 to TRBJ1-1, with 7 bases lining up with TRBD1. V lost 4 bases, J lost 6 bases, and 6 bases stayed unmatched. CDR3 length: 13 amino acids. Germline V gives CDR1 SGHNT, CDR2 YYREEE (reference sequence). CDR3 region: CASSTRQGAEAFF. The CDR3 coding sequence is TGTGCCAGCAGCACCCGACAGGGCGCTGAAGCTTTCTTT. Using reference TRBV5-4 and TRBJ1-1 for the parts outside the CDR3, the full variable domain is ETGVTQSPTHLIKTRGQQVTLRCSSQSGHNTVSWYQQALGQGPQFIFQYYREEENGRGNFPPRFSGLQFPNYSSELNVNALELDDSALYLCASSTRQGAEAFFGQGTRLTVV.

This clonotype has ten or more counts. This chain connects TRBV28 to TRBJ2-7; TRBD1 might be the D (6 bases). Germline values: CDR1 MDHEN, CDR2 SYDVKM. This CDR3 is 17 amino acids long. The germline V and J ends were trimmed by 8 bases and 2 bases, with 25 bases remaining between them. The CDR3 here is CASLSLGSGQSPYEQYF. The DNA for the CDR3 is TGTGCCAGCCTGTCTCTCGGATCCGGACAGAGTCCCTACGAGCAGTACTTC.

The CDR3 protein is CASSLQGISVYGYTF. CDR3 bases: TGTGCCAGCAGCTTACAGGGGATAAGTGTCTATGGCTACACCTTC. The genes are TRBV11-2 and TRBJ1-2, with D perhaps matching TRBD1 (6 bases). This CDR3 comprises 15 residues. The germline gives CDR1 SGHAT, CDR2 FQNNGV. The germline V and J ends were trimmed by 2 bases and 4 bases, with 14 bases remaining between them.

The rearrangement joins TRBV20-1 to TRBJ1-2; D gene ambiguous. The CDR3 runs to 16 residues. Trimming left V 3 bases short and J 3 bases short, with 20 bases between. Germline CDR1 reads DFQATT; CDR2 reads SNEGSKA (reference sequence). Here the CDR3 DNA reads TGCAGTGCTAGTGGGCAGCCTCACCCTGGGGACTATGGCTACACCTTC. It codes for CSASGQPHPGDYGYTF.

Note on this clonotype: This may stem from a read error, because a much larger clone lies one nucleotide away. The rearrangement joins TRBV3-1 to TRBJ1-1; D may be TRBD1 (5 bases). Germline assignment: CDR1 LGHDT and CDR2 YNNKEL (reference sequence). The CDR3 is made up of 12 amino acids. The CDR3 is CTSSEFQGGAFF. The CDR3 coding sequence is TGTACCAGCAGCGAATTTCAGGGTGGAGCTTTCTTT.

This clonotype has a handful of counts. The gene calls are TRBV6-5 and TRBJ1-2; 8 positions agree with TRBD1. The germline gives CDR1 MNHEY, CDR2 SVGAGI. The CDR3 covers 13 residues. V trimming: 7 bases; J trimming: 4 bases; junction bases outside the gene matches: 5. CDR3 amino acids: CASTGGGTYGYTF. In DNA form, the CDR3 reads TGTGCCAGCACAGGGGGCGGGACCTATGGCTACACCTTC.

The chain couples TRBV12-3 or TRBV12-4 to TRBJ1-2, with D tentatively TRBD1 (5 bases). Trimming removed 3 bases from V and 6 bases from J, with 11 bases in between. CDR3 length equals 13 residues. The DNA for the CDR3 is TGTGCCAGCAGTTTCGAGGGACCCAATGGCTACACCTTC. Its translation: CASSFEGPNGYTF.

Comment on this clonotype: One base away lies a much larger clone, so this may be a sequencing read error. The chain couples TRBV7-9 to TRBJ2-5; 9 nucleotides match TRBD2. V was pared by 6 bases and J by 1 base, with 6 bases of the junction left unmatched. The germline CDR1 and CDR2 sequences are SEHNR and FQNEAQ (reference sequence). This CDR3 has 15 amino acids. In DNA form, the CDR3 reads TGTGCCAGCAGTAGAGCGGGGGGACTCCAAGAGACCCAGTACTTC. Amino acids: CASSRAGGLQETQYF.

The rearrangement links TRBV20-1 to TRBJ1-1, with TRBD1 identical over 7 bases. Germline loops: CDR1 DFQATT, CDR2 SNEGSKA (reference sequence). After removal of 6 bases from V and 3 bases from J, the junction contained 13 bases not matched to a gene. The CDR3 covers 15 residues. The DNA for the CDR3 is TGCAGTGCCAAGCCCCCGACAGGGAGGGACACTGAAGCTTTCTTT. It codes for CSAKPPTGRDTEAFF.

The chain carries TRBV29-1 and TRBJ2-5; D is possibly TRBD1 or TRBD2 (6 bases each). This CDR3 has 12 residues. Trimming stripped 2 bases from V and 4 bases from J, with 8 bases between. Per germline, CDR1 SQVTM and CDR2 ANQGSEA. CDR3 sequence: CSVESGAETQYF. The CDR3 DNA reads as TGCAGCGTTGAATCGGGGGCAGAGACCCAGTACTTC.

J is TRBJ1-1 and V is TRBV11-2; D not certain. In germline, CDR1 is SGHAT, CDR2 FQNNGV. The CDR3 runs to 15 residues. V was clipped by 2 bases and J by 5 bases, with 15 bases between them. CDR3 bases: TGTGCCAGCAGCTTATTTACACGGGCGGATACTGAAGCTTTCTTT. Amino acid sequence: CASSLFTRADTEAFF.

In nucleotides, the CDR3 is TGTGCCACCAGCCGAACTCTTCGGACAGGGCAAGAGACCCAGTACTTC. It is translated as CATSRTLRTGQETQYF. This chain connects TRBV15 to TRBJ2-5; 8 nucleotides agree with TRBD1. Germline CDR1 is LNHNV and CDR2 is YYDKDF (reference sequence). The CDR3 has 16 residues. The V segment lost 5 bases and the J segment 2 bases; nucleotides outside the gene matches: 10.

This sequence joins TRBV20-1 and TRBJ1-2; 9 positions match TRBD1. In germline, CDR1 is DFQATT, CDR2 SNEGSKA (reference sequence). This CDR3 comprises 14 residues. With 6 bases clipped from V and 6 bases from J, the junction kept 11 bases outside the gene matches. CDR3 bases: TGCAGTGCGGCAAATAAACAGGGGGCGCATGGCTACACCTTC. It specifies CSAANKQGAHGYTF.

CDR3 DNA: TGTGCCTGGAATTCAAATCCGGGACTAGGCGGCCAAGAGACCCAGTACTTC. This encodes CAWNSNPGLGGQETQYF. V and J are TRBV30 and TRBJ2-5, with TRBD2 identical over 8 bases. The J segment lost 1 base and the V segment lost 4 bases, leaving 14 bases of the junction unmatched. Germline V gives CDR1 GTSNPN, CDR2 SVGIG (reference sequence). This CDR3 spans 17 amino acids.